This T cell receptor (beta chain) was profiled in a study of blood T cell repertoires in COVID-19 (dated by TCRdb to 2018 to 2020). Looking at the study overall: Collaborator samples came from the United States, Italy and Spain and covered acute and convalescent phases of COVID-19. The dataset comprised deeply sampled blood TCRbeta repertoires from subjects exposed to, actively infected with, or recovered from COVID-19. Where HLA class I and class II types were available, the types were taken from metadata supplied by the sample provider, not from assay-based typing. The sample metadata nearly always contained a de-identified subject ID, COVID-19 status, age in years and sex. Samples were obtained from the ongoing ImmuneRACE study (first 160 participants) and from about 1,300 subjects provided by 6 global collaborators. The material from the prospective study consisted of cDNA or gDNA derived from T cells, B-cell-depleted T cells, or PBMCs. The repertoires were made available in a free public database intended to serve as a resource for research on the immune response to SARS-CoV-2. Points the paper makes about the study in general: Clinical and demographic metadata were provided uncurated, with the amount varying by source and participant.

TCRbeta CDR3 regions were amplified from genomic DNA using the immunoSEQ Assay, a bias-controlled multiplex PCR. Processing in the source paper ran as follows. The number of nucleated cells in each sample was estimated by amplification of reference gene primers within the assay. To quantify the absolute abundance of each unique TCRbeta CDR3 rearrangement, sequence reads were collapsed and filtered. For each sample, productive Simpson clonality was calculated as the square root of Simpson's diversity index across productive rearrangements. Held by TCRdb, this immuneACCESS table contains in-frame sequences only and omits some clones. Under half of the omission traces to an unresolved V gene where checked; the cause of the rest is unknown. The V and J calls and clone size come from that table; D and trimming were worked out from the DNA. The sample table shows 54,000 or so clones, and 86% are seen once. The ten largest clonotypes hold around 23% of the sample.

Comments on this clone: Its recognized antigen is unknown. Base qualities are not provided; no much larger clone lies one nucleotide away.

Collaborating institutions collected whole blood in K2EDTA tubes following their own protocols. For TCRbeta analysis, collaborator samples were shipped as frozen whole blood, as isolated PBMCs, or as DNA extracted from either sample type. The germline V gene (reference sequence) supplies CDR1 SGHAT and CDR2 FQDESV. The CDR3 holds 13 amino acids from the cysteine to the valine. Only CDR3 DNA remains: 39 bases, in frame from the first base. V is clipped by 1 base and J by 3 bases, and the sequence between their germline boundaries is 7 bases long. Sequencing was carried out using peripheral blood. The receptor was derived from a woman older than 75 with acute or convalescent COVID-19. The chain is assembled from TRBV11-1 and TRBJ2-7, with an unclear D gene assignment. For the CDR3, the sequence is CASSLGTGYEQYV. The nucleotide sequence reads TGTGCCAGCAGCTTAGGAACGGGCTACGAGCAGTACGTC.